The T cell receptor (beta chain) under discussion was sequenced for a study of cytomegalovirus exposure and HLA in healthy donors. The table came from immunoSEQ multiplex PCR; TCRdb's copy has only in-frame clones and leaves some out. The sample holds 160,000 or so clones, 88% seen once. Germline V gene data show CDR1 as SGHRS and CDR2 as YFSETQ. With 0 bases clipped from V and 3 bases from J, the junction kept 2 bases outside the gene matches. This CDR3 comprises 14 residues. Overall study findings and caveats: The dataset shows that most TCR sequences were rare, while some public TCRs occurred in many donors. The classifier reportedly diagnosed cytomegalovirus status with high sensitivity and specificity. Subsequent analysis found a tendency for first-cohort TCR clusters to co-occur within the approximately 130 validation repertoires.

This clone was recorded once. Its specificity is unknown. The origin of this receptor is a man aged 18 to 30 in good health and CMV-seronegative. Sequenced sample: PBMCs. V gene TRBV5-1 combines with J gene TRBJ2-7; 8 bases align to TRBD2. CDR3 nucleotide sequence: TGCGCCAGCAGCTTGGAACTAGCGGACTACGAGCAGTACTTC. This gives the protein CASSLELADYEQYF.